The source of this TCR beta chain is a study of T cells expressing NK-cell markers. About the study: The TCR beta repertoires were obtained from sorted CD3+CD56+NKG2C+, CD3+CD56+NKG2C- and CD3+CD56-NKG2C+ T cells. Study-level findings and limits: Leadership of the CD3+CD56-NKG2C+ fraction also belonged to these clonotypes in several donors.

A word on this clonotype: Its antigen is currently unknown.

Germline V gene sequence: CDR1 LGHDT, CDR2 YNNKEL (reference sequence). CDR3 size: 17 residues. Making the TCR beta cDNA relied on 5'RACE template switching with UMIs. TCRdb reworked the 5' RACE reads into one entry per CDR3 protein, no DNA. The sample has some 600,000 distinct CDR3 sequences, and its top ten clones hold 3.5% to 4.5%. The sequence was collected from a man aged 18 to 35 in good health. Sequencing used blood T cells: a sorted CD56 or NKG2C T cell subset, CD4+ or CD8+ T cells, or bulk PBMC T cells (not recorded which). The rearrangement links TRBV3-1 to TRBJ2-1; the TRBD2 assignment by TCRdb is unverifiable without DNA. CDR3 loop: CASSQVGGLAGGGEQFF.